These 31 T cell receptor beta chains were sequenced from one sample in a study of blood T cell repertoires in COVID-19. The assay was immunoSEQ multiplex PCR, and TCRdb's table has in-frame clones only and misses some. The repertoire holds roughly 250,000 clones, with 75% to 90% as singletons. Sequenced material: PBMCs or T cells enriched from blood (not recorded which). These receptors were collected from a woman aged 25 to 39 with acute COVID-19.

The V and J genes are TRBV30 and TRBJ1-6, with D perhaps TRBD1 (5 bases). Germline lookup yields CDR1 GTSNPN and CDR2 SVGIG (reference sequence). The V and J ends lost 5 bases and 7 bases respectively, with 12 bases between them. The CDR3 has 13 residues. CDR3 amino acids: CAWAGLRNSPLHF. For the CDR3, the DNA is TGTGCCTGGGCGGGACTCAGGAATTCACCCCTCCACTTT.

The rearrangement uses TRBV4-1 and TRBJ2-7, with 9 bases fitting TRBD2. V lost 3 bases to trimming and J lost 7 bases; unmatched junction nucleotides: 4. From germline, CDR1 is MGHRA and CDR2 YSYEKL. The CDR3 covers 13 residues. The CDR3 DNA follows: TGCGCCAGCAGCCACGGACTAGCGCGGGAGCAGTACTTC. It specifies CASSHGLAREQYF.

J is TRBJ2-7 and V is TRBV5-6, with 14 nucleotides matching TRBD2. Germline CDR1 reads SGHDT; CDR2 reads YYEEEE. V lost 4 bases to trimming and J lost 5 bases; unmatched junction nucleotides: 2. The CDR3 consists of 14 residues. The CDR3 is CASSAGLAGDEQYF. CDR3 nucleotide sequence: TGTGCCAGCAGCGCGGGACTAGCGGGGGACGAGCAGTACTTC.

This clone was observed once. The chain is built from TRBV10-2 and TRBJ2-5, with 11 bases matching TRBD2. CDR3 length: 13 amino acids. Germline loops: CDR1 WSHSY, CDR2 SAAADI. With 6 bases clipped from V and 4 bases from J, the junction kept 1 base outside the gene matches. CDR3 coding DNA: TGCGCCAGCAGAACTAGCGGGGGAGAGACCCAGTACTTC. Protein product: CASRTSGGETQYF.

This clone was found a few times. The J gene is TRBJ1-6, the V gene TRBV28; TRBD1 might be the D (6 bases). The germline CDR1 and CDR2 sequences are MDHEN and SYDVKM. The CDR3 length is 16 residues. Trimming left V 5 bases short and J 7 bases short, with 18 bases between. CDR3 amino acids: CASSPREGGGNSPLHF. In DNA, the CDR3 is TGTGCCAGCAGTCCCCGGGAGGGGGGCGGAAATTCACCCCTCCACTTT.

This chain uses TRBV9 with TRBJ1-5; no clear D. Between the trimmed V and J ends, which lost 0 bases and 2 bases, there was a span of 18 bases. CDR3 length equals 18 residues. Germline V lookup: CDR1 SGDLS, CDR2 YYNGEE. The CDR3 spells CASSVVAIVQVGNQPQHF. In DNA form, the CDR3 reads TGTGCCAGCAGCGTAGTTGCGATTGTCCAGGTCGGCAATCAGCCCCAGCATTTT.

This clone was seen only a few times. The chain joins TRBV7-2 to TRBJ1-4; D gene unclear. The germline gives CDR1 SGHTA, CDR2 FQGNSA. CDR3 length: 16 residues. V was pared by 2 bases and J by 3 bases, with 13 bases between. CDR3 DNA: TGTGCCAGCAGCTTATCCAGGCGGGCAGCTAATGAAAAACTGTTTTTT. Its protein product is CASSLSRRAANEKLFF.

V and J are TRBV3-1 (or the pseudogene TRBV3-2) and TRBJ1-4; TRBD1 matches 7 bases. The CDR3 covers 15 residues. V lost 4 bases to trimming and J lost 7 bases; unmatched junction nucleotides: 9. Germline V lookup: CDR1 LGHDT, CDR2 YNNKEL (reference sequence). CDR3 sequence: CASSPLDRAGEKLFF. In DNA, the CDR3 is TGTGCCAGCAGCCCCCTCGACAGGGCGGGTGAAAAACTGTTTTTT.

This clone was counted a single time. The CDR3 reads CASSQPGGFYEQYF. The CDR3 DNA reads TGTGCCAGCAGCCAACCGGGGGGCTTTTACGAGCAGTACTTC. The chain employs TRBV7-6 and TRBJ2-7, with D maybe TRBD2 (7 bases). This CDR3 is 14 amino acids long. The V and J ends lost 5 bases and 4 bases respectively, with 15 bases between them. Germline V lookup: CDR1 SGHVS, CDR2 FNYEAQ.

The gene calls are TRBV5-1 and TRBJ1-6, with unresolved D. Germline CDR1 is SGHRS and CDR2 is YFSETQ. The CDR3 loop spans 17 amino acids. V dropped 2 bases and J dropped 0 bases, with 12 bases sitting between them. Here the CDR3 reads CASSFRSSSSYNSPLHF. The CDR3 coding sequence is TGCGCCAGCAGCTTTCGAAGCTCTAGCTCCTATAATTCACCCCTCCACTTT.

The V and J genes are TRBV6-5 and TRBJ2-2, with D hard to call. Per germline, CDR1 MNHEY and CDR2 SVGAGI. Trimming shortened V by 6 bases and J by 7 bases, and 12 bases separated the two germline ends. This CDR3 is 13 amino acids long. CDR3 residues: CASSPRGHGELFF. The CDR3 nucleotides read TGTGCCAGCAGCCCCCGAGGCCACGGGGAGCTGTTTTTT.

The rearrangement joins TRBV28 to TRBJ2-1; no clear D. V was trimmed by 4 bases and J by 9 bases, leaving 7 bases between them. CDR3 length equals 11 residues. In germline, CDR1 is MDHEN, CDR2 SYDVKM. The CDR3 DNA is TGTGCCAGCAGTTCCCCTCGTGAGCAGTTCTTC. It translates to CASSSPREQFF.

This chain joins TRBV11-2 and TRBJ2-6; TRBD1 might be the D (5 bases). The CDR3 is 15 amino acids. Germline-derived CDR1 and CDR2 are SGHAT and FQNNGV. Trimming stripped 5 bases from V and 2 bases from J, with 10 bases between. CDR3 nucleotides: TGTGCCAGCAGCACGGACATTACTGGGGCCAACGTCCTGACTTTC. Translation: CASSTDITGANVLTF.

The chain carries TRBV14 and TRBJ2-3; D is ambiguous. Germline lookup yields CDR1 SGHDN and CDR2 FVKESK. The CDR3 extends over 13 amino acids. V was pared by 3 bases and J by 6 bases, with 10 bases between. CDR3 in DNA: TGTGCCAGCAGCCAGGCTAGTTACGATACGCAGTATTTT. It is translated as CASSQASYDTQYF.

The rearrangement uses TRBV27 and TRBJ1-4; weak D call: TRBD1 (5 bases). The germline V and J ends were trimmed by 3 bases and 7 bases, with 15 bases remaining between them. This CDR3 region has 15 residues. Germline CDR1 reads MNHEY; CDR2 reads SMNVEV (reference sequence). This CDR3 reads CASSFKRSGGEKLFF. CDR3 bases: TGTGCCAGCAGTTTTAAGCGGTCCGGGGGTGAAAAACTGTTTTTT.

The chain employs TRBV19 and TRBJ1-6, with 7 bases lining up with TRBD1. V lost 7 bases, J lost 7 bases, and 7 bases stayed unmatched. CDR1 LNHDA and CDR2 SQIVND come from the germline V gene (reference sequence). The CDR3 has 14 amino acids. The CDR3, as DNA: TGTGCCAGTACCGAGACAGGGAGGAATTCACCCCTCCACTTT. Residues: CASTETGRNSPLHF.

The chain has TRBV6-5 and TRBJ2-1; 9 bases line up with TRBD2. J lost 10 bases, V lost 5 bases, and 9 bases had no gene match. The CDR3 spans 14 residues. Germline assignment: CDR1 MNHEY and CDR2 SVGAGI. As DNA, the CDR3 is TGTGCCAGCAGTCCGGCTAGCGGGACCTTGGAGCAGTTCTTC. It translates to CASSPASGTLEQFF.

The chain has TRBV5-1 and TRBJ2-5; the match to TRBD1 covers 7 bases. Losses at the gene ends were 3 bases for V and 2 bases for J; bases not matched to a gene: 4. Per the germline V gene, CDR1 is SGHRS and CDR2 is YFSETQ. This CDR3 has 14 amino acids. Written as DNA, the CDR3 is TGCGCCAGCAGCTCGCCGGGACAGCAAGAGACCCAGTACTTC. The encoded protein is CASSSPGQQETQYF.

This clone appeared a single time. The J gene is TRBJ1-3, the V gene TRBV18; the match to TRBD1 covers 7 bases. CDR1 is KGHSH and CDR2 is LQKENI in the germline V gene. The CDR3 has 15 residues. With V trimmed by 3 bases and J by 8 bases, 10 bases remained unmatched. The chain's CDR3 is CASSPLGQPRDTIYF. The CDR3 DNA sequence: TGTGCCAGCTCACCCCTGGGACAGCCCAGGGACACCATATATTTT.

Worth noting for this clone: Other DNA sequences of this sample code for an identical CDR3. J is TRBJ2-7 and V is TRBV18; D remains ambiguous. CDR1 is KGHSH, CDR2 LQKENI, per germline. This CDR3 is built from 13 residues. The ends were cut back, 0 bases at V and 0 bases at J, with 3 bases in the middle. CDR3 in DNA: TGTGCCAGCTCACCACCGAGCTCCTACGAGCAGTACTTC. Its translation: CASSPPSSYEQYF.

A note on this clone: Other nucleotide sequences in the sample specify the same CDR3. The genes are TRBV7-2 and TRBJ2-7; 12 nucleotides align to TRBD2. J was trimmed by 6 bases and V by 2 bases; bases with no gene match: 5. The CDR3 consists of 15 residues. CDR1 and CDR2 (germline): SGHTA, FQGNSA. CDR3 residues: CASSLFLAGGREQYF. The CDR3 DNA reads TGTGCCAGCAGCTTATTTCTAGCGGGGGGGCGCGAGCAGTACTTC.

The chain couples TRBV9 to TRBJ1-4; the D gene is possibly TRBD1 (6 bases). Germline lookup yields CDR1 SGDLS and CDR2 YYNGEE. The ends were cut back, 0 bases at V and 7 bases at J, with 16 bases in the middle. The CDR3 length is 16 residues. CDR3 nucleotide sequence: TGTGCCAGCAGCGTAGGTGTTGGGGGCGTTGCTGAAAAACTGTTTTTT. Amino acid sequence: CASSVGVGGVAEKLFF.

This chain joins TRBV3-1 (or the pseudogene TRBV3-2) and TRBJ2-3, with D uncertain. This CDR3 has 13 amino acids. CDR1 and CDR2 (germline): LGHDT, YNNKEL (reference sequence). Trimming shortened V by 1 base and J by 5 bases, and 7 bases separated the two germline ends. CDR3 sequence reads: CASSQGRGDTQYF. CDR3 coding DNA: TGTGCCAGCAGCCAAGGTCGAGGAGATACGCAGTATTTT.

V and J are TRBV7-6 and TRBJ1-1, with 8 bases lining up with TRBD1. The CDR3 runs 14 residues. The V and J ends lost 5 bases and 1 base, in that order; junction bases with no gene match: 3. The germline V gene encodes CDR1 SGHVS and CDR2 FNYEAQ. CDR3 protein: CASSPGQANTEAFF. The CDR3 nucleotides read TGTGCCAGCAGCCCGGGACAGGCGAACACTGAAGCTTTCTTT.

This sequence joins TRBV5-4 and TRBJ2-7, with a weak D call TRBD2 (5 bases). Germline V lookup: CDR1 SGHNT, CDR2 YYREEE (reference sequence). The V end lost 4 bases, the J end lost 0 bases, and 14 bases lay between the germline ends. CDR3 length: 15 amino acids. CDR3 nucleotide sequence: TGTGCCAGCAGCGGTGGGAGCGGTGGCTCCTACGAGCAGTACTTC. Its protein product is CASSGGSGGSYEQYF.

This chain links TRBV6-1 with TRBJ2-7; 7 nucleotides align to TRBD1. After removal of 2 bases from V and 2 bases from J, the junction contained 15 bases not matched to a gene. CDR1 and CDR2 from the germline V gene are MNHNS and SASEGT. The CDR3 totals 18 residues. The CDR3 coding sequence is TGTGCCAGCAGTGAATGGTTTGGGTTAGTGGACAGGCCCTACGAGCAGTACTTC. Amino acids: CASSEWFGLVDRPYEQYF.

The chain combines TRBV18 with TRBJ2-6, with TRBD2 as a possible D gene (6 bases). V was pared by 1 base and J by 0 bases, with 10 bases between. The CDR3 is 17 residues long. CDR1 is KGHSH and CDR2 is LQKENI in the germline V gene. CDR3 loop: CASSPREADSGANVLTF. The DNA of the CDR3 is TGTGCCAGCTCACCACGGGAGGCGGACTCTGGGGCCAACGTCCTGACTTTC.

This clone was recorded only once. CDR3 sequence: CASSPLGRTDEQYF. The CDR3 coding sequence is TGTGCCAGCTCACCATTGGGGAGAACAGACGAGCAGTACTTC. The rearrangement joins TRBV18 to TRBJ2-7; D may be TRBD2 (5 bases). In germline, CDR1 is KGHSH, CDR2 LQKENI. The CDR3 length is 14 residues. Trimming cost V 2 bases and J 5 bases, with 13 bases left between them.

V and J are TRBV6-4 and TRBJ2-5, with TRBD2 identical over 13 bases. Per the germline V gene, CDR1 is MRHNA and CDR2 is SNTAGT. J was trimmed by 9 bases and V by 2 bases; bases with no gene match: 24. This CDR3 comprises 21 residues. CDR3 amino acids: CASSDNEGLAGCFVGIKAQYF. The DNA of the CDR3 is TGTGCCAGCAGTGACAACGAGGGACTAGCGGGGTGCTTCGTGGGGATCAAGGCCCAGTACTTC.

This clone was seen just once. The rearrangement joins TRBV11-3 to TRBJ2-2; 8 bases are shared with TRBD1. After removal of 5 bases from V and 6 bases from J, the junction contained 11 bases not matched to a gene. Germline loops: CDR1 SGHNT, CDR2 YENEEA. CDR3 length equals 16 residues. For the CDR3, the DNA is TGTGCCAGCAGCCCGGGGGCAGGGGGCGATCCCGGGGAGCTGTTTTTT. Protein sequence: CASSPGAGGDPGELFF.

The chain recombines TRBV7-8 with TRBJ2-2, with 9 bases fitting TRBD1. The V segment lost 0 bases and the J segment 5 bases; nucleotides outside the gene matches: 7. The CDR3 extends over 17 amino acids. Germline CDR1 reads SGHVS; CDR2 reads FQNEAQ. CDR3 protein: CASSLAAQGAWTGELFF. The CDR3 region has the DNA TGTGCCAGCAGCTTAGCTGCACAGGGGGCGTGGACCGGGGAGCTGTTTTTT.